The sequence of this T cell receptor (beta chain) was determined in a study of tumor-infiltrating lymphocytes in primary liver carcinoma. Germline lookup yields CDR1 SGHRS and CDR2 YFSETQ. This CDR3 contains 15 residues. Germline trimming cut 0 bases from V and 1 base from J; bases unmatched to any gene: 3. Reverse transcription of about 500 ng total RNA with a constant-region primer produced TCR beta cDNA. TCR beta libraries came from three nested multiplex PCR rounds using slightly modified ARM-PCR. The first two PCR rounds used TRBV1-TRBV30 primers with a Cbeta primer, nine to eleven cycles each. Using its own MiXCR run on the multiplex PCR reads, TCRdb lists one record per CDR3 protein. The table includes a few hundred thousand distinct CDR3 sequences, 45% to 70% detected once. Blood RNA originated from unsorted whole blood, with germline DNA additionally extracted.

The specimen sequenced was peripheral blood. The chain employs TRBV5-1 and TRBJ2-5, with 7 nucleotides matching TRBD2. This clonotype originated in a woman aged 25 to 39 with primary liver carcinoma and hepatitis B virus infection. CDR3 loop: CASSLGGGSQETQYF. CDR3 coding DNA: TGCGCCAGCAGCTTGGGGGGAGGGTCCCAAGAGACCCAGTACTTC.